In its sample, the clone carrying this TCR beta chain was seen many times. The CDR3 runs to 14 residues. Germline V lookup: CDR1 DFQATT, CDR2 SNEGSKA (reference sequence). J gave up 2 bases and V 2 bases, and 4 bases lay outside the gene matches. The cDNA was generated through 5'RACE incorporating 10-nucleotide random UMIs. TCRdb itself ran the 5' RACE reads through MiXCR, one entry per CDR3 protein. The sample holds more than 70,000 distinct CDR3 sequences, over 9% seen once. The data are from a study of neurological immune-mediated disorders. The chain combines TRBV20-1 with TRBJ2-3, with 7 positions matching TRBD2. Sequencing was carried out using PBMCs. The TCR comes from a man aged 35-49 years in good health. The CDR3, as DNA: TGCAGTGCTAGACGAGCGGGGACCACAGATACGCAGTATTTT. Its protein is CSARRAGTTDTQYF.